This is a list of T cell receptor beta chains from one sample in a study of OX40 agonist ivuxolimab in advanced cancers. Libraries were prepared by immunoSEQ multiplex PCR; TCRdb keeps only in-frame clonotypes and omits some of them. The sample consists of 70,000 to 80,000 clones, 87% of them appearing once. This sample comprised CD4+ or CD8+ T cells sorted from blood, obtained in a trial of the OX40 agonist ivuxolimab. These TCRs come from an adult with an advanced solid tumor such as melanoma, head and neck, liver or kidney cancer. Each CDR3 is given with its conserved first and last residue. A D gene is named only where the DNA matches it firmly. Clone sizes are given selectively: once, few, many, or a class where the clone is expanded.

>-|TRBV18|TRBJ2-5|TRBD2
TGTGCCAGCTCACCCGGGTCGACTAGCTGGGTCCAAGAGACCCAGTACTTC
CASSPGSTSWVQETQYF
>-|TRBV6-1|TRBJ1-4|-
TGTGCCAGCAGTGAAAGGGAGGACCGGAGTGAAAAACTGTTTTTT
CASSEREDRSEKLFF
>-|TRBV5-1|TRBJ2-5|-
TGCGCCAGCAGCTCATATACTCAAGAGACCCAGTACTTC
CASSSYTQETQYF
>-|TRBV19|TRBJ2-3|TRBD1
TGTGCCAGTACCACCCGGGACAGGGGGACAGATACGCAGTATTTT
CASTTRDRGTDTQYF
>once|TRBV6-6|TRBJ2-7|-
TGTGCCAGCAGTTTTGGCGGGACGTATTACGAGCAGTACTTC
CASSFGGTYYEQYF
>-|TRBV18|TRBJ2-3|-
TGTGCCAGCTCACAATTGACAGGCTCCACAGATACGCAGTATTTT
CASSQLTGSTDTQYF
>few|TRBV10-2|TRBJ2-5|TRBD2
TGCGCCAGCAGTGATACTAGCGGGGGCGTCTGGGCCCAGTACTTC
CASSDTSGGVWAQYF
>few|TRBV2|TRBJ1-1|TRBD1
TGTGCCAGCTCAGGGGGGGAAAGGCGCGAAGCTTTCTTT
CASSGGERREAFF
>-|TRBV2|TRBJ1-4|-
TGTGCCAGCAAAGGACAGTTACGCAATGAAAAACTGTTTTTT
CASKGQLRNEKLFF
>-|TRBV18|TRBJ2-2|TRBD1
TGTGCCAGCTCACCACGACAGGGATCGAACACCGGGGAGCTGTTTTTT
CASSPRQGSNTGELFF
>-|TRBV6-5|TRBJ1-5|TRBD1
TGTGCCAGCAGGGGACAGCCCGGCGTGGGTCAGCCCCAGCATTTT
CASRGQPGVGQPQHF
>few|TRBV5-6|TRBJ2-6|TRBD1
TGTGCCAGCAGCTACGGGACAGGGGGAGGTGGGGCCAACGTCCTGACTTTC
CASSYGTGGGGANVLTF
>many|TRBV15|TRBJ1-3|-
TGTGCCACCAGCAGAGATGTGGGGTTTCAAAACACCATATATTTT
CATSRDVGFQNTIYF
>once|TRBV18|TRBJ2-7|-
TGTGCCAGCTCACCACGGCAGAGCCCACTAGACGAGCAGTACTTC
CASSPRQSPLDEQYF
>-|TRBV9|TRBJ2-3|-
TGTGCCAGCAGCGTAGGCTCGTCGACAGATACGCAGTATTTT
CASSVGSSTDTQYF
>-|TRBV7-6|TRBJ1-1|-
TGTGCCAGCAGCTTGAATCGGAGGAACACTGAAGCTTTCTTT
CASSLNRRNTEAFF
>once|TRBV6-6|TRBJ1-2|-
TGTGCCAGCAGAATAGACAGAACCTATGGCTACACCTTC
CASRIDRTYGYTF
>-|TRBV18|TRBJ1-4|-
TGTGCCAGCTCACCGGCCAGGGGCGGTGGTGAAAAACTGTTTTTT
CASSPARGGGEKLFF
>-|TRBV7-8|TRBJ2-5|-
TGTGCCAGCAGCCCCGGGGGATTTTCAACACAAGAGACCCAGTACTTC
CASSPGGFSTQETQYF
>-|TRBV30|TRBJ1-5|-
TGTGCCTGGAGTGCAGATGGAGGCGGTAGAAATCAGCCCCAGCATTTT
CAWSADGGGRNQPQHF
>-|TRBV7-2|TRBJ1-2|TRBD1
TGTGCCAGCAGCTACGCAGATACTGGGACAGGGTCTGGGGGCTACACCTTC
CASSYADTGTGSGGYTF
>once|TRBV4-1|TRBJ2-3|-
TGCGCCAGCAGGCCTCATGGGGCCCCCACAGATACGCAGTATTTT
CASRPHGAPTDTQYF
>-|TRBV9|TRBJ1-1|-
TGTGCCAGCAGCGCGGGATTGCAAAGCGGGGTAGCTTTCTTT
CASSAGLQSGVAFF
>-|TRBV7-2|TRBJ2-4|TRBD1
TGTGCCAGCAGCCCCGTCGGGGACAGGGGCCCCAAAAACATTCAGTACTTC
CASSPVGDRGPKNIQYF
>-|TRBV7-9|TRBJ1-1|-
TGTGCCAGCAGCTTAGCAGGGGACACTGAAGCTTTCTTT
CASSLAGDTEAFF
>-|TRBV2|TRBJ1-1|-
TGTGCCAGCAGTGAACAGGGGAACACTGAAGCTTTCTTT
CASSEQGNTEAFF
>-|TRBV5-1|TRBJ1-2|-
TGCGCCAGCAGCTCTGCCCATGGCTACACCTTC
CASSSAHGYTF
>-|TRBV30|TRBJ2-7|-
TGTGCCTGGAGTGGAAGCTACGAGCAGTACTTC
CAWSGSYEQYF